What follows is one T cell receptor beta chain and its context. Its specificity is not known. This sample was included in a study of shared clonotypes between healthy human individuals. Study results and caveats: Generally, estimated richness proved larger in naive subsets than it did in memory subsets.

CDR3 size: 16 residues. With 0 bases clipped from V and 7 bases from J, the junction kept 11 bases outside the gene matches. Germline CDR1 and CDR2: SGHTA and FQGNSA. Sorted-subset replicate PCR reactions contained 200 ng DNA, corresponding to some 30,000 T cell genomes. Per the original methods: Filtering differed because ImmunoSEQ produced junction-only sequences that carried no quality scores. Generated by immunoSEQ multiplex PCR, the TCRdb table keeps only in-frame clones and is missing some. The V and J calls and clone size come from that table; D and trimming were worked out from the DNA. The sample yields about 1.5 million clones, roughly 98% seen once.

The source is a man aged 30-40 years in good health. Sequenced: naive CD4+ T cells sorted from blood. Subset here: CD45RA+ positively selected. This chain connects TRBV7-2 to TRBJ1-2; TRBD1 matches 7 bases. The CDR3 reads CASSLALRAGGFGYTF. CDR3 sequence (DNA): TGTGCCAGCAGCTTAGCGCTCAGGGCAGGGGGATTTGGCTACACCTTC.